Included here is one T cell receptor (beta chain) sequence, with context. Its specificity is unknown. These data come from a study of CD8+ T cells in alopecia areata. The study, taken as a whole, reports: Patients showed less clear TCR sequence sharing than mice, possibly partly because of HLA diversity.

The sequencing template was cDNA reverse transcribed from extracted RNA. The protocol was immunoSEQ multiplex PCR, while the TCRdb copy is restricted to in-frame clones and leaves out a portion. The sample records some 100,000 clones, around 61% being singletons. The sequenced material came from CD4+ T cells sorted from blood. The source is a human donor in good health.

CDR3 nucleotide sequence: TGCGCCAGCACCCATTTTCCCCGGCGTAATAATTCACCCCTCCACTTT. This codes for CASTHFPRRNNSPLHF. The chain combines TRBV5-1 with TRBJ1-6, with D unresolved. Trimming cost V 6 bases and J 5 bases, with 18 bases left between them. Looked up from germline, CDR1 is SGHRS and CDR2 is YFSETQ. The CDR3 consists of 16 residues.